A selection of T cell receptor beta chains follows, all from one sample in a study of T cell responses to AZD1222 COVID-19 vaccine. Profiled with immunoSEQ multiplex PCR; TCRdb holds only in-frame clones, not every one. The repertoire consists of fewer than 120,000 clones, with about nine tenths occurring once and the leading ten covering 2% to 2.5%. The material was peripheral blood, obtained 28 days after the second AZD1222 dose. These receptors were taken from an adult who received the AZD1222 COVID-19 vaccine. The CDR3 runs from the conserved cysteine through the conserved F or W. Each record gives: V gene, D gene, J gene, clone size, CDR3 protein, CDR3 DNA. D genes are given only for firm matches. The listing skips clone size in some rows; elsewhere it reads once, few, many or a size class.

>TRBV4-3|NA|TRBJ1-2|NA
CASSPPGGVRGYTF
TGCGCCAGCAGCCCTCCGGGAGGGGTTCGGGGCTACACCTTC
>TRBV7-2|TRBD1|TRBJ2-7|NA
CASSLQGVGEQYF
TGTGCCAGCAGCTTACAGGGGGTGGGCGAGCAGTACTTC
>TRBV18|TRBD1|TRBJ1-2|NA
CASSPRGPYGYTF
TGTGCCAGCTCACCTAGGGGGCCCTATGGCTACACCTTC
>TRBV7-2|NA|TRBJ1-1|NA
CASSLLQAAQRAFF
TGTGCCAGCAGTTTGCTACAGGCCGCCCAGAGGGCTTTCTTT
>TRBV5-1|NA|TRBJ2-1|NA
CASSLAASYNEQFF
TGCGCCAGCAGCTTAGCGGCCTCCTACAATGAGCAGTTCTTC
>TRBV9|NA|TRBJ2-3|NA
CASSVATAGFADTQYF
TGTGCCAGCAGCGTAGCTACGGCGGGGTTCGCAGATACGCAGTATTTT
>TRBV15|TRBD1|TRBJ1-5|NA
CATSDPARQGLHQPQHF
TGTGCCACCAGCGACCCGGCGCGACAGGGCCTCCATCAGCCCCAGCATTTT
>TRBV2|NA|TRBJ1-2|once
CASSEAGGNYGYTF
TGTGCCAGCAGTGAAGCGGGGGGGAACTATGGCTACACCTTC
>TRBV3-1/TRBV3-2|NA|TRBJ2-3|NA
CASSTGDTQYF
TGTGCCAGCAGCACCGGGGATACGCAGTATTTT
>TRBV5-1|NA|TRBJ2-6|NA
CASSLEPAGANVLTF
TGCGCCAGCAGCTTGGAACCAGCTGGGGCCAACGTCCTGACTTTC
>TRBV12-5|TRBD1|TRBJ1-1|NA
CASGRGTGHTEAFF
TGTGCTAGTGGCCGGGGGACAGGGCACACTGAAGCTTTCTTT
>TRBV6-5|NA|TRBJ1-3|NA
CATPTRSGSGNTIYF
TGTGCCACTCCGACGAGGAGCGGCTCTGGAAACACCATATATTTT
>TRBV6-5|NA|TRBJ2-2|NA
CASFGEDTGELFF
TGTGCCAGCTTTGGGGAGGACACCGGGGAGCTGTTTTTT
>TRBV7-8|NA|TRBJ2-5|NA
CASSPPRMKETQYF
TGTGCCAGCAGCCCGCCGCGGATGAAAGAGACCCAGTACTTC
>TRBV24-1|NA|TRBJ2-5|NA
CATSDPTLGGETQYF
TGTGCCACCAGTGACCCGACCCTTGGGGGAGAGACCCAGTACTTC
>TRBV10-3|NA|TRBJ2-2|NA
CAIRASERTGELFF
TGTGCCATCAGAGCTAGCGAACGCACCGGGGAGCTGTTTTTT
>TRBV19|NA|TRBJ2-7|NA
CASSPGVIGYEQYF
TGTGCCAGTAGTCCCGGTGTAATCGGCTACGAGCAGTACTTC
>TRBV4-2|NA|TRBJ2-2|NA
CASSQDWAGPNTGELFF
TGTGCCAGCAGCCAAGATTGGGCAGGGCCGAACACCGGGGAGCTGTTTTTT
>TRBV10-3|NA|TRBJ1-1|NA
CAIRQALGEAFF
TGTGCCATCAGACAGGCCCTTGGGGAAGCTTTCTTT
>TRBV18|TRBD1|TRBJ1-1|NA
CASSSLGTGDTEAFF
TGTGCCAGCTCGTCCCTCGGGACAGGGGATACTGAAGCTTTCTTT
>TRBV19|NA|TRBJ2-7|NA
CASSILLQGGPYEQYF
TGTGCCAGTAGTATACTCCTCCAGGGGGGTCCTTACGAGCAGTACTTC
>TRBV15|NA|TRBJ1-6|NA
CATSRRQTDSPLHF
TGTGCCACCAGCAGAAGACAGACGGATTCACCCCTCCACTTT
>TRBV3-1/TRBV3-2|NA|TRBJ2-1|NA
CASSPTDHNEQFF
TGTGCCAGCAGCCCTACAGACCATAATGAGCAGTTCTTC
>TRBV19|NA|TRBJ2-3|NA
CASSILAGTSTDTQYF
TGTGCCAGTAGTATACTGGCGGGGACTAGCACAGATACGCAGTATTTT
>TRBV2|NA|TRBJ2-5|NA
CASSEGRGTQYF
TGTGCCAGCAGTGAGGGGCGGGGGACCCAGTACTTC
>TRBV6-2/TRBV6-3|TRBD1|TRBJ2-3|NA
CASSTRTGGTDTQYF
TGTGCCAGCAGTACCCGGACAGGCGGCACAGATACGCAGTATTTT
>TRBV5-1|NA|TRBJ1-2|NA
CASSLTRPANYGYTF
TGCGCCAGCAGCTTGACCCGGCCAGCTAATTATGGCTACACCTTC
>TRBV13|TRBD1|TRBJ2-7|NA
CASSDRDRDYEQYF
TGTGCCAGCAGCGATCGGGACAGAGATTACGAGCAGTACTTC
>TRBV19|NA|TRBJ1-5|NA
CASKDISDQPQHF
TGTGCCAGTAAAGACATTTCGGATCAGCCCCAGCATTTT
>TRBV7-2|TRBD2|TRBJ2-1|NA
CASSWGASGGTNEQFF
TGTGCCAGCAGCTGGGGGGCTAGCGGGGGTACAAATGAGCAGTTCTTC
>TRBV30|TRBD1|TRBJ1-6|NA
CAWSDPGQSLYNSPLHF
TGTGCCTGGAGTGATCCGGGACAGAGCCTCTATAATTCACCCCTCCACTTT
>TRBV4-1|TRBD2|TRBJ2-7|NA
CASSQPSGGQPYEQYF
TGCGCCAGCAGCCAACCTAGCGGGGGGCAACCCTACGAGCAGTACTTC
>TRBV9|NA|TRBJ2-3|NA
CASSVGTSTDTQYF
TGTGCCAGCAGCGTGGGGACTAGCACAGATACGCAGTATTTT
>TRBV28|NA|TRBJ2-7|NA
CASSLEDTGIYEQYF
TGTGCCAGCAGTTTGGAAGATACAGGCATCTACGAGCAGTACTTC
>TRBV30|NA|TRBJ1-6|NA
CAWSVTGKSSPLHF
TGTGCCTGGAGTGTTACAGGGAAAAGTTCACCCCTCCACTTT
>TRBV28|NA|TRBJ2-7|NA
CASSSGSGAWGYEQYF
TGTGCCAGCAGTTCGGGCTCGGGGGCGTGGGGCTACGAGCAGTACTTC
>TRBV2|TRBD1|TRBJ1-5|few
CASSFDRARGQPQHF
TGTGCCAGCAGTTTCGACAGGGCGAGAGGTCAGCCCCAGCATTTT
>TRBV11-2|NA|TRBJ2-2|NA
CASSLDPGNSLFF
TGTGCCAGCAGCTTAGATCCGGGAAATAGCCTGTTTTTT
>TRBV4-2|TRBD2|TRBJ2-1|NA
CASSQEVTAGGLNEQFF
TGTGCCAGCAGCCAAGAGGTCACAGCGGGGGGCCTCAATGAGCAGTTCTTC
>TRBV9|TRBD2|TRBJ2-2|NA
CASSTTPSGVNTGELFF
TGTGCCAGCAGCACGACCCCCAGCGGGGTAAACACCGGGGAGCTGTTTTTT
>TRBV7-9|NA|TRBJ2-6|NA
CASSLRSGANVLTF
TGTGCCAGCAGCTTGAGGTCTGGGGCCAACGTCCTGACTTTC
>TRBV19|NA|TRBJ1-1|NA
CASSIGAAEAFF
TGTGCCAGTAGTATTGGGGCGGCTGAAGCTTTCTTT
>TRBV13|TRBD1|TRBJ2-5|NA
CASSPKAGDRGQETQYF
TGTGCCAGCAGCCCAAAGGCGGGGGACAGGGGGCAAGAGACCCAGTACTTC
>TRBV10-2|TRBD1|TRBJ1-2|NA
CASSEQGGYGYTF
TGCGCCAGCAGTGAACAGGGGGGATATGGCTACACCTTC
>TRBV6-5|NA|TRBJ2-7|NA
CASTSGTYEQYF
TGTGCCAGCACCTCCGGGACCTACGAGCAGTACTTC
>TRBV28|TRBD1|TRBJ1-1|once
CASSGGQHTEAFF
TGTGCCAGCAGCGGGGGACAGCACACTGAAGCTTTCTTT
>TRBV7-8|NA|TRBJ2-3|NA
CASTWKGSQTFSTDTQYF
TGTGCCAGCACCTGGAAGGGCAGCCAAACCTTTAGCACAGATACGCAGTATTTT
>TRBV19|NA|TRBJ2-5|NA
CASSIRGKETQYF
TGTGCCAGTAGTATAAGGGGGAAAGAGACCCAGTACTTC
>TRBV10-3|TRBD2|TRBJ2-7|NA
CAAQGTSGSYEQYF
TGTGCCGCACAGGGGACTAGCGGGTCCTACGAGCAGTACTTC
>TRBV28|TRBD1|TRBJ2-7|NA
CASSGTDRGQYEQYF
TGTGCCAGCAGTGGGACGGACAGGGGGCAATACGAGCAGTACTTC
>TRBV20-1|NA|TRBJ1-5|NA
CSASQGWDQPQHF
TGCAGTGCTAGTCAAGGGTGGGATCAGCCCCAGCATTTT
>TRBV6-5|NA|TRBJ2-3|NA
CASSYSTGGITDTQYF
TGTGCCAGCAGTTACTCGACGGGGGGCATCACCGATACGCAGTATTTT
>TRBV7-2|TRBD2|TRBJ2-2|NA
CASTSGGETGELFF
TGTGCCAGCACCTCTGGGGGGGAAACCGGGGAGCTGTTTTTT
>TRBV2|TRBD1|TRBJ1-4|NA
CASSVQGTTVEKLFF
TGTGCCAGCAGTGTACAGGGGACAACCGTTGAAAAACTGTTTTTT
>TRBV7-2|NA|TRBJ2-3|NA
CASSLRAGTDTQYF
TGTGCCAGCAGCTTACGAGCGGGCACAGATACGCAGTATTTT
>TRBV30|NA|TRBJ1-2|NA
CAWSVLGGYGYTF
TGTGCCTGGAGTGTACTTGGGGGCTATGGCTACACCTTC
>TRBV24-1|NA|TRBJ2-3|NA
CATSATDGTDTQYF
TGTGCCACCAGTGCCACTGACGGGACAGATACGCAGTATTTT
>TRBV6-6|NA|TRBJ1-6|NA
CASSYSEGGSSPLHF
TGTGCCAGCAGTTACTCCGAGGGGGGTTCGTCACCCCTCCACTTT
>TRBV4-2|TRBD2|TRBJ2-3|NA
CASSQDIAGGPSTDTQYF
TGTGCCAGCAGCCAAGATATAGCGGGGGGGCCGAGCACAGATACGCAGTATTTT